This T cell receptor beta chain was captured in a study of cytomegalovirus exposure and HLA in healthy donors. Background on the study: Previous work identified roughly 110 million unique TCR beta sequences from 200 million or so T cells.

Use of 60 Vbeta and 13 Jbeta primers characterized the PCR. Only in-frame clones appear in the TCRdb table, and some are missing; sequencing was by immunoSEQ multiplex PCR. There are tens of thousands of clones in the sample; approximately 68% occur only once, and approximately 6.8% lies in the top ten. The CDR3 is 13 residues long. Germline CDR1 reads MGHDK; CDR2 reads SYGVNS. V was pared by 10 bases and J by 4 bases, with 6 bases of the junction left unmatched. This receptor was identified in a man aged 30-40 years in good health and CMV-seronegative. What was sequenced was PBMCs. The chain carries TRBV25-1 and TRBJ2-2, with 7 bases identical to TRBD1. The CDR3 is CANRQGSTGELFF. The CDR3 DNA sequence: TGTGCCAACCGACAGGGTTCCACCGGGGAGCTGTTTTTT.